This entry describes one T cell receptor (beta chain). The sample comes from a study of T cell changes during pregnancy in multiple sclerosis. The CDR3 has 13 residues. CDR1 and CDR2 (germline): MNHEY, SVGAGI. The V gene lost 8 bases and the J gene lost 0 bases, with 8 bases spanning the gap. Sequencing was performed with immunoSEQ multiplex PCR; in TCRdb, only in-frame clones are kept and a portion is missing. The sample has about 46,000 clones, more than 90% seen once. This specimen was CD8+ T cells from peripheral blood mononuclear cells, taken after pregnancy. The genes are TRBV6-5 and TRBJ2-1; no clear D. This sequence was found in a female donor with multiple sclerosis, enrolled in a pregnancy study. The CDR3 sequence is CASHASSYNEQFF. The CDR3 DNA reads as TGTGCCAGCCACGCGAGCTCCTACAATGAGCAGTTCTTC.